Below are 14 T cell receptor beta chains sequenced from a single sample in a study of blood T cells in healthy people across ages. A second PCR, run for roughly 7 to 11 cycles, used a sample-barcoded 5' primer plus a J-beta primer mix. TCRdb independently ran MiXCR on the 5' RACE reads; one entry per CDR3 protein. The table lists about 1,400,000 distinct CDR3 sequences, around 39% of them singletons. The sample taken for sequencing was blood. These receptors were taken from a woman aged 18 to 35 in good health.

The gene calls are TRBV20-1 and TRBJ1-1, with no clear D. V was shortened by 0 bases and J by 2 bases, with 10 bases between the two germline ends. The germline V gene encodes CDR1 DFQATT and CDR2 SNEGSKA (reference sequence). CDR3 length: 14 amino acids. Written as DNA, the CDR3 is TGCAGTGCTAGAGAAGACATGGTTAACACTGAAGCTTTCTTT. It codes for CSAREDMVNTEAFF.

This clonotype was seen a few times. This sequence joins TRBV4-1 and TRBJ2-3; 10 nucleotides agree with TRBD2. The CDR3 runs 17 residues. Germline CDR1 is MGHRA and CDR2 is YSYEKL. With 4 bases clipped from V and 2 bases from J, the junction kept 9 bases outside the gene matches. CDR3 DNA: TGCGCCAGCAGCCCCGCCCGGACTAGCGGCTACACAGATACGCAGTATTTT. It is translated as CASSPARTSGYTDTQYF.

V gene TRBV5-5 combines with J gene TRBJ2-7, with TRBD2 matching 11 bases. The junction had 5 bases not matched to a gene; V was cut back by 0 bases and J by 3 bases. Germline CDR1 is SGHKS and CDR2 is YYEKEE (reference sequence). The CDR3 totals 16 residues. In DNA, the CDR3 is TGTGCCAGCAGCTTGGCCCTAGCGGGAGGACGCTACGAGCAGTACTTC. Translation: CASSLALAGGRYEQYF.

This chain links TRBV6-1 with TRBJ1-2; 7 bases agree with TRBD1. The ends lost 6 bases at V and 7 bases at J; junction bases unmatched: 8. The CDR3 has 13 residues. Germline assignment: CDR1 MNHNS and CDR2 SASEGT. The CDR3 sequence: CASSETGSGGYTF. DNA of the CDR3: TGTGCCAGCAGCGAGACAGGGAGCGGTGGCTACACCTTC.

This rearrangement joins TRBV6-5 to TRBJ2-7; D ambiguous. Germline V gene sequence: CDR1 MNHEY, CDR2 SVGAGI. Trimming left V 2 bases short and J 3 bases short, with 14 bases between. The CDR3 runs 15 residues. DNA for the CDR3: TGTGCCAGCAGTTACAGGTCCACGGCCGGCTACGAGCAGTACTTC. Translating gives CASSYRSTAGYEQYF.

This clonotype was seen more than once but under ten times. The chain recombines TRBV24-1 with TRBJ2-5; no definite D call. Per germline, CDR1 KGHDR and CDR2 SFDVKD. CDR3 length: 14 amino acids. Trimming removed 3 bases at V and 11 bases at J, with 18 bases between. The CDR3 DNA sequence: TGTGCCACCAGTGATCGAAGTCTCTCCAATGAGCAGTACTTC. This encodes CATSDRSLSNEQYF.

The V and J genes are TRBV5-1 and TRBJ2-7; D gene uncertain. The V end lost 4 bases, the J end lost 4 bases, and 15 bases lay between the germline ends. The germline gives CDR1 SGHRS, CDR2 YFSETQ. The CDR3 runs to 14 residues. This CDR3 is CASSPDRQPYEQYF. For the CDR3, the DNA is TGCGCCAGCAGCCCAGACCGGCAACCATACGAGCAGTACTTC.

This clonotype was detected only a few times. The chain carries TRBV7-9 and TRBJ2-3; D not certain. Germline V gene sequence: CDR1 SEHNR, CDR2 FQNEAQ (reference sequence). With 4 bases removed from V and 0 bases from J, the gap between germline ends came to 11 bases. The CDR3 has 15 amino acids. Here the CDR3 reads CASSWTRTSTDTQYF. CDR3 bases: TGTGCCAGCAGCTGGACGCGTACTAGCACAGATACGCAGTATTTT.

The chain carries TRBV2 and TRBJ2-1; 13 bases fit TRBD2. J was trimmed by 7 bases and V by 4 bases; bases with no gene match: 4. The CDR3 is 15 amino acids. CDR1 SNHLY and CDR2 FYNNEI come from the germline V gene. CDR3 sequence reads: CASSGLLAGGNEQFF. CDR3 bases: TGTGCCAGCAGTGGACTACTAGCGGGAGGGAATGAGCAGTTCTTC. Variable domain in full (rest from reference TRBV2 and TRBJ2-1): EPEVTQTPSHQVTQMGQEVILRCVPISNHLYFYWYRQILGQKVEFLVSFYNNEISEKSEIFDDQFSVERPDGSNFTLKIRSTKLEDSAMYFCASSGLLAGGNEQFFGPGTRLTVL.

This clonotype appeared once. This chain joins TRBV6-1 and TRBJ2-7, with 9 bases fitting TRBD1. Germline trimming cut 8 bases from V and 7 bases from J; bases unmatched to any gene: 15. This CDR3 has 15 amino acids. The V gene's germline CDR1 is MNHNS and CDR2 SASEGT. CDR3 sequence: CASYETGQGYNEQYF. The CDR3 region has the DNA TGTGCCAGCTACGAGACGGGACAGGGATACAATGAGCAGTACTTC.

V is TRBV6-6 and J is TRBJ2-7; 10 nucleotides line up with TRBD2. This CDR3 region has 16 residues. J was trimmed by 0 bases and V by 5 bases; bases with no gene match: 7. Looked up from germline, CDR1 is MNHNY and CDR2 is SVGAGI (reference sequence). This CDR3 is CASSASGTSASYEQYF. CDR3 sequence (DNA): TGTGCCAGCAGTGCTAGCGGGACTAGCGCCTCCTACGAGCAGTACTTC.

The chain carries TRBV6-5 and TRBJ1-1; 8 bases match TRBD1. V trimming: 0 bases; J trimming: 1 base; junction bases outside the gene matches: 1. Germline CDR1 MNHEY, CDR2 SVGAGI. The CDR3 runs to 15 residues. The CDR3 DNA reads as TGTGCCAGCAGTTACTCGCAGGGGGCGAACACTGAAGCTTTCTTT. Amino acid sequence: CASSYSQGANTEAFF.

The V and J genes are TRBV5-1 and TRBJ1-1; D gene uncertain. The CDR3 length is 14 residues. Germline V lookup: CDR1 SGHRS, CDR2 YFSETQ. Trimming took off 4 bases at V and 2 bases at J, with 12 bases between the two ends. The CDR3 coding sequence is TGCGCCAGCAGCGCTCGAAACTTTAACACTGAAGCTTTCTTT. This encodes CASSARNFNTEAFF.

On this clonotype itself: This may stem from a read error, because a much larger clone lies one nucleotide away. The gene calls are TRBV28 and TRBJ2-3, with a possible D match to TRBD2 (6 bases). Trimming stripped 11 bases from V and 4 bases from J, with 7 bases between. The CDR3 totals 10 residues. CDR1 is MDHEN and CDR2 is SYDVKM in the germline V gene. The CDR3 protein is CACGADTQYF. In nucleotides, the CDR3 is TGTGCCTGCGGGGCAGATACGCAGTATTTT.